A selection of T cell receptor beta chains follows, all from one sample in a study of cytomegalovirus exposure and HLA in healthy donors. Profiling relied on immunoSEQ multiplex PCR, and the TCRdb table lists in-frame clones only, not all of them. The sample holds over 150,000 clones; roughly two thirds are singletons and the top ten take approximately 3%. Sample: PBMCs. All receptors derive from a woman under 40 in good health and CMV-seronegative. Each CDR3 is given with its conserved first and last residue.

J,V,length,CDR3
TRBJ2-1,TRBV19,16,CASSAPETGNGDEQFF
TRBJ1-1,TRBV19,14,CASSNRARNTEAFF
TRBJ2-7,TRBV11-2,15,CASSPTAPLPYEQYF
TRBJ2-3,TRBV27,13,CASSHRRADTQYF
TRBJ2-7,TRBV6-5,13,CASSPDTRYEQYF
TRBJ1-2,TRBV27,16,CASGRAGGGSDYGYTF
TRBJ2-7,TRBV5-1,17,CASSLAPNSGGGDEQYF
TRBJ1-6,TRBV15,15,CATSNEDFYSSPLHF
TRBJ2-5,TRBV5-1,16,CASSLAGQTGVETQYF
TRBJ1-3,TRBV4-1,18,CASSQVPTRPISGNTIYF
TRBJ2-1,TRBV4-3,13,CASRLAGGNEQFF
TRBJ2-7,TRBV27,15,CASRPVGTVSYEQYF
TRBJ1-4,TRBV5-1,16,CASSLQGVATNEKLFF
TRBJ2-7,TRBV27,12,CASSPTTGDQYF
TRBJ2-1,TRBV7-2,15,CASSSTSGIYNEQFF
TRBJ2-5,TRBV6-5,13,CASSGQGAETQYF
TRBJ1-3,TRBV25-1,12,CASSVSGNTIYF
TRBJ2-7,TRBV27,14,CASTASGRVGEQYF
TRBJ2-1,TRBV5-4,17,CASSLAPGLAGGNRQFF
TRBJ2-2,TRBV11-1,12,CASSPGAGELFF
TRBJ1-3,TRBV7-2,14,CASSLGDSRNTIYF
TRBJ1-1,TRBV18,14,CASSLGQGWTEAFF
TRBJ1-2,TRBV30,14,CAWNQLRGGAGYTF
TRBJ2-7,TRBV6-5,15,CASSYFPGQAYEQYF
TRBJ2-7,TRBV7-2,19,CASNHRDRGSRDHTYEQYF
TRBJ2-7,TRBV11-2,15,CASSLVVGQEYEQYF
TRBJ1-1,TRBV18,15,CASSPPRETPGEAFF
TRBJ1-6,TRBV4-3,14,CASGQDSYNSPLHF
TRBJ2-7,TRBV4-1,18,CASSSLSGTSGTLYEQYF
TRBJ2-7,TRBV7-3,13,CASSQGQTYEQYF
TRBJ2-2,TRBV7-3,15,CASSPAGAGTGELFF
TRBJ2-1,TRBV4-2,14,CASSQVQGLNEQFF